Following are 18 T cell receptor beta chains from one sample sequenced in a study of cytomegalovirus exposure and HLA in healthy donors (TCRdb year 2017). The library was built by means of the immunoSEQ multiplex PCR assay. The multiplex PCR relied on a mix of 60 forward primers for TCR Vbeta segments and 13 reverse primers for TCR Jbeta segments. Drawn from immuneACCESS, this table holds only the in-frame rearrangements with V and J called that TCRdb kept. Clones are partly lost; checked studies trace under half to an unresolved V gene and leave the rest unexplained. This sample is represented by some 200,000 clones; approximately 79% of them were singletons. The ten largest clones add up to under 2% of the sample. The material sequenced was PBMCs. These receptors all stem from a young man in good health and CMV-seronegative.

This clone was found a few times. In nucleotides, the CDR3 is TGTGCCAGCAGCTCGGGACAGGGTTATCAAGGGGAGCTGTTTTTT. Protein sequence: CASSSGQGYQGELFF. The rearrangement links TRBV5-6 to TRBJ2-2; TRBD1 agrees at 9 bases. J lost 8 bases, V lost 3 bases, and 8 bases had no gene match. This CDR3 spans 15 amino acids. Per germline, CDR1 SGHDT and CDR2 YYEEEE.

The rearrangement links TRBV19 to TRBJ2-5; 9 bases agree with TRBD1. Germline CDR1 is LNHDA and CDR2 is SQIVND (reference sequence). This CDR3 has 16 amino acids. Trimming took 5 bases from V and 5 from J; bases not matched to a gene: 12. CDR3 loop: CASSFPTGGGSETQYF. The CDR3 DNA follows: TGTGCCAGTAGTTTCCCGACAGGGGGAGGTTCGGAGACCCAGTACTTC.

This chain links TRBV9 with TRBJ2-5, with 8 positions matching TRBD2. This CDR3 has 15 residues. Germline loops: CDR1 SGDLS, CDR2 YYNGEE. Unmatched junction bases numbered 3, after V lost 0 bases and J lost 2 bases. CDR3 DNA: TGTGCCAGCAGCGTAGCTCCTAGCGGGCAAGAGACCCAGTACTTC. Protein: CASSVAPSGQETQYF.

The gene calls are TRBV29-1 and TRBJ2-2; D gene ambiguous. V lost 6 bases, J lost 7 bases, and 12 bases lay in between. The length of the CDR3 is 12 residues. CDR1 SQVTM and CDR2 ANQGSEA come from the germline V gene. The CDR3 loop reads CSVPGFSGELFF. For the CDR3, the DNA is TGCAGCGTCCCCGGGTTTAGCGGGGAGCTGTTTTTT.

V is TRBV28 and J is TRBJ2-5; possible D gene TRBD1, 6 bases. The V end lost 3 bases, the J end lost 1 base, and 12 bases lay between the germline ends. Per germline, CDR1 MDHEN and CDR2 SYDVKM. The CDR3 sequence is 15 residues long. This chain's CDR3 is CASSLSGHIQETQYF. The CDR3 region has the DNA TGTGCCAGCAGTTTGTCGGGACACATCCAAGAGACCCAGTACTTC.

This clone showed up just a few times. The J gene is TRBJ2-1, the V gene TRBV5-4, with D maybe TRBD2 (5 bases). Germline lookup yields CDR1 SGHNT and CDR2 YYREEE (reference sequence). V was trimmed by 7 bases and J by 0 bases, leaving 5 bases between them. The CDR3 sequence is 12 residues long. The CDR3 coding sequence is TGTGCCAGCGGGAGCTCCTACAATGAGCAGTTCTTC. Encoded protein: CASGSSYNEQFF.

This clone was detected only a few times. The chain joins TRBV28 to TRBJ1-3, with D uncertain. Germline CDR1 MDHEN, CDR2 SYDVKM. V was cut by 6 bases and J by 0 bases, with 21 bases left in between. The CDR3 consists of 18 residues. CDR3 nucleotide sequence: TGTGCCAGCAGCTTTCCCCCGGGGAGATCGGGCTCTGGAAACACCATATATTTT. Translated, it gives CASSFPPGRSGSGNTIYF. Supplemented by reference TRBV28 and TRBJ1-3, the full variable domain reads DVKVTQSSRYLVKRTGEKVFLECVQDMDHENMFWYRQDPGLGLRLIYFSYDVKMKEKGDIPEGYSVSREKKERFSLILESASTNQTSMYLCASSFPPGRSGSGNTIYFGEGSWLTVV.

This chain uses TRBV7-9 with TRBJ2-3; 9 bases match TRBD2. V trimming: 7 bases; J trimming: 0 bases; junction bases outside the gene matches: 5. Germline CDR1 and CDR2: SEHNR and FQNEAQ (reference sequence). The CDR3 consists of 15 residues. The CDR3 DNA sequence: TGTGCCAGCACCCCTCTAGCGGGAAGCACAGATACGCAGTATTTT. Translating it yields CASTPLAGSTDTQYF.

J is TRBJ1-2 and V is TRBV6-5; TRBD1 is a possible D gene (6 bases). The CDR3 loop spans 12 amino acids. The germline V gene encodes CDR1 MNHEY and CDR2 SVGAGI. V gave up 4 bases and J gave up 7 bases, with 10 bases separating them. The DNA for the CDR3 is TGTGCCAGCAGTTTGAACAGGGTTGGCTACACCTTC. Its protein is CASSLNRVGYTF.

The J gene is TRBJ1-3, the V gene TRBV5-4; 10 bases match TRBD1. This CDR3 contains 18 residues. Unmatched junction bases numbered 11, after V lost 3 bases and J lost 2 bases. Germline CDR1 and CDR2: SGHNT and YYREEE (reference sequence). The CDR3 here is CASSSIDRGLYAGNTIYF. The CDR3 DNA reads TGTGCCAGCAGCTCAATAGACAGGGGGCTTTACGCTGGAAACACCATATATTTT.

The chain has TRBV27 and TRBJ2-4, with TRBD1 matching over 8 bases. The CDR3 covers 14 residues. The V and J ends lost 4 bases and 8 bases, in that order; junction bases with no gene match: 7. In germline, CDR1 is MNHEY, CDR2 SMNVEV (reference sequence). The CDR3 DNA sequence: TGTGCCAGCAGTTCCCTGACAGGGGAGGACATTCAGTACTTC. Translated: CASSSLTGEDIQYF.

To note about this clone: A junction boundary mismatches the germline segment, possibly from a read error. The rearrangement links TRBV29-1 to TRBJ2-1; no firm D call. From germline, CDR1 is SQVTM and CDR2 ANQGSEA. The CDR3 is 13 amino acids. This chain's CDR3 is CNVDSVAYNEQFF. CDR3 bases: TGCAACGTTGATTCAGTCGCCTACAATGAGCAGTTCTTC.

This chain joins TRBV6-1 and TRBJ2-3; D is perhaps TRBD2 (6 bases). The CDR3 sequence is 14 residues long. CDR1 and CDR2 (germline): MNHNS, SASEGT. Trimming shortened V by 4 bases and J by 4 bases, and 12 bases separated the two germline ends. The CDR3 DNA reads as TGTGCCAGCAGTGCTCGTTCGGGGGCAGATACGCAGTATTTT. Protein sequence: CASSARSGADTQYF.

The V and J genes are TRBV10-2 and TRBJ2-2; the match to TRBD2 covers 12 bases. CDR1 and CDR2 from the germline V gene are WSHSY and SAAADI. The trim removed 9 bases at V and 7 bases at J, leaving 9 bases unmatched. CDR3 length: 15 amino acids. CDR3 coding DNA: TGCGCCAGTTCTCTAGCGGGAGGGAAGGTCGGGGAGCTGTTTTTT. It specifies CASSLAGGKVGELFF.

The chain carries TRBV19 and TRBJ2-1; 9 nucleotides line up with TRBD1. Germline loops: CDR1 LNHDA, CDR2 SQIVND (reference sequence). With V trimmed by 3 bases and J by 5 bases, 11 bases remained unmatched. CDR3 length equals 17 residues. The CDR3 DNA reads as TGTGCCAGTAGTATTCTGGCATGGACAGGGGTCAACAATGAGCAGTTCTTC. Protein: CASSILAWTGVNNEQFF. Filled out from reference TRBV19 and TRBJ2-1, the complete variable domain reads DGGITQSPKYLFRKEGQNVTLSCEQNLNHDAMYWYRQDPGQGLRLIYYSQIVNDFQKGDIAEGYSVSREKKESFPLTVTSAQKNPTAFYLCASSILAWTGVNNEQFFGPGTRLTVL.

J is TRBJ2-5 and V is TRBV6-6; D is perhaps TRBD1 (6 bases). CDR1 is MNHNY, CDR2 SVGAGI, per germline (reference sequence). The V gene lost 2 bases and the J gene lost 1 base, with 14 bases spanning the gap. The CDR3 runs 16 residues. CDR3: CASSYQLGTTQETQYF. The CDR3 DNA is TGTGCCAGCAGTTACCAGCTCGGGACAACCCAAGAGACCCAGTACTTC.

The chain uses TRBV10-3 and TRBJ2-7, with 7 bases aligning to TRBD1. Per germline, CDR1 ENHRY and CDR2 SYGVKD. The CDR3 consists of 14 residues. V gave up 3 bases and J gave up 5 bases; unmatched junction bases: 7. Here the CDR3 reads CAISDGRGSDEQYF. In DNA, the CDR3 is TGTGCCATCAGTGATGGCAGGGGGTCAGACGAGCAGTACTTC.

CDR3 loop: CAIALAGASEQFF. CDR3 DNA: TGTGCCATCGCACTAGCGGGAGCAAGTGAGCAGTTCTTC. The rearrangement links TRBV10-3 to TRBJ2-1; TRBD2 matches at 11 bases. Germline values: CDR1 ENHRY, CDR2 SYGVKD. The CDR3 runs 13 residues. J lost 9 bases, V lost 8 bases, and 6 bases had no gene match.